Below, 3 T cell receptor beta chains from the same sample are listed, as sequenced in a study of memory CD4+ T cells and cytomegalovirus serostatus. Assay: immunoSEQ multiplex PCR; the TCRdb copy retains only in-frame clones and omits some. The sample contains 30,000 to 40,000 clones, about three quarters of which appear only once. Single viable CD3+CD4+CD8-CD45RO+ cells were sorted as the memory CD4+ T cells. The specimen sequenced was memory CD4+ T cells from blood. Receptors originate from an adult in good health and CMV-seronegative.

The gene calls are TRBV11-2 and TRBJ2-5; D is unresolved. The V gene lost 5 bases and the J gene lost 2 bases, with 15 bases spanning the gap. Per germline, CDR1 SGHAT and CDR2 FQNNGV. The CDR3 runs 15 residues. The CDR3 reads CASSLPRTVQETQYF. The CDR3 DNA reads as TGTGCCAGCAGCCTCCCTAGGACGGTGCAAGAGACCCAGTACTTC.

The chain uses TRBV18 and TRBJ1-1; tentative D call: TRBD1 (6 bases). CDR3 size: 12 residues. V lost 3 bases and J lost 6, with 8 bases in between. Germline V gene sequence: CDR1 KGHSH, CDR2 LQKENI. CDR3 residues: CASSPDSSEAFF. The CDR3 bases are TGTGCCAGCTCACCGGACAGTTCTGAAGCTTTCTTT.

This clone has just one count. The V call is TRBV6-1, the J call TRBJ2-5; D unclear. V lost 6 bases and J 4 bases, leaving 12 bases between the germline ends. The germline gives CDR1 MNHNS, CDR2 SASEGT. The CDR3 length is 13 residues. The CDR3 nucleotides read TGTGCCAGCAGCGCCAGGAACCCAGAGACCCAGTACTTC. Translated: CASSARNPETQYF.